These 4 T cell receptor beta chains originate from one sample sequenced in a study of blood T cell repertoires in COVID-19. The method was immunoSEQ multiplex PCR; TCRdb's version includes in-frame clones alone and lacks a portion of them. The table has roughly 120,000 clones, roughly 90% seen once. The sequenced material came from peripheral blood. The origin of the receptors is a man in his forties or fifties with active COVID-19.

This clone was detected only once. The chain is built from TRBV29-1 and TRBJ2-3, with D perhaps TRBD1 (6 bases). From germline, CDR1 is SQVTM and CDR2 ANQGSEA. This CDR3 comprises 14 residues. Trimming stripped 2 bases from V and 2 bases from J, with 11 bases between. CDR3 DNA: TGCAGCGTTGAAATGACAGGTATCACAGATACGCAGTATTTT. Protein product: CSVEMTGITDTQYF.

The J gene is TRBJ2-1, the V gene TRBV6-4; weak D call: TRBD2 (6 bases). V was clipped by 10 bases and J by 5 bases, with 12 bases between them. Germline assignment: CDR1 MRHNA and CDR2 SNTAGT. The CDR3 runs to 12 residues. CDR3 in amino acids: CANNPSDNEQFF. The CDR3 DNA reads TGTGCCAACAATCCTAGCGACAATGAGCAGTTCTTC.

The CDR3 here is CASSQSFWAGLKQPQHF. The CDR3 region has the DNA TGTGCCAGCAGTCAGTCTTTCTGGGCAGGGTTAAAGCAGCCCCAGCATTTT. The rearrangement uses TRBV6-6 and TRBJ1-5, with D maybe TRBD1 (5 bases). Trimming took 5 bases from V and 7 from J, leaving 24 bases between them. Germline assignment: CDR1 MNHNY and CDR2 SVGAGI (reference sequence). The CDR3 contains 17 residues.

This chain uses TRBV7-9 with TRBJ2-3; a possible D gene is TRBD2 (6 bases). CDR1 SEHNR and CDR2 FQNEAQ come from the germline V gene (reference sequence). The CDR3 contains 15 residues. Trimming removed 5 bases at V and 3 bases at J, with 15 bases between. The CDR3 nucleotides are TGTGCCAGCAGCGATACGGGAGCTGGGACAGATACGCAGTATTTT. It is translated as CASSDTGAGTDTQYF.